Described below is a single T cell receptor (beta chain) sequence and its context. These data come from a study of T cell responses to AZD1222 COVID-19 vaccine. TCRdb's copy holds only in-frame clones and misses some; the assay was immunoSEQ multiplex PCR. Here the sample spans roughly 91,000 clones, roughly 89% being singletons. The germline V gene encodes CDR1 SQVTM and CDR2 ANQGSEA. Trimming stripped 6 bases from V and 2 bases from J, with 16 bases between. The CDR3 covers 14 residues. The sample was peripheral blood, taken on day 0 of AZD1222 vaccination. This TCR was recovered from an adult in good health. The chain links TRBV29-1 to TRBJ1-1; D uncertain. CDR3 sequence (DNA): TGCAGCGTCCGAGCTCCCGTCCGAAACACTGAAGCTTTCTTT. Translating gives CSVRAPVRNTEAFF.